The 22 T cell receptor beta chains in this list originate from one sample, sequenced in a study of T cell responses to AZD1222 COVID-19 vaccine. Clones were sequenced by immunoSEQ multiplex PCR, and TCRdb holds only the in-frame ones, with some missing. Among roughly 120,000 clones listed, roughly 91% were seen once. Sample: peripheral blood, taken on day 0 of AZD1222 vaccination. Receptors originate from an adult in good health.

The V gene is TRBV5-4, the J gene TRBJ2-3, with 12 bases lining up with TRBD2. The V segment lost 4 bases and the J segment 3 bases; nucleotides outside the gene matches: 6. The CDR3 runs 16 residues. Germline CDR1 is SGHNT and CDR2 is YYREEE (reference sequence). The CDR3 protein is CASSTGLAGGTDTQYF. The CDR3 DNA reads TGTGCCAGCAGCACGGGGCTAGCGGGAGGGACAGATACGCAGTATTTT.

The chain's CDR3 is CASSYVVKGEQYF. In DNA form, the CDR3 reads TGTGCCAGCAGTTACGTAGTCAAGGGGGAGCAGTACTTC. This chain joins TRBV6-5 and TRBJ2-7; D possibly corresponds to TRBD1 (5 bases). Trimming pared 2 bases from V and 7 bases from J, leaving 12 bases between. The CDR3 sequence is 13 residues long. The V gene's germline CDR1 is MNHEY and CDR2 SVGAGI.

CDR3 in DNA: TGTGCCAGCAGCCAAGATGCGGGAGGAGATACGCAGTATTTT. This gives the protein CASSQDAGGDTQYF. The chain links TRBV3-1 (or the pseudogene TRBV3-2) to TRBJ2-3; TRBD2 matches 8 bases. The J segment lost 5 bases and the V segment lost 0 bases, leaving 1 base of the junction unmatched. Germline loops: CDR1 LGHDT, CDR2 YNNKEL (reference sequence). The CDR3 has 14 residues.

This sequence joins TRBV5-1 and TRBJ1-5; a weak D match, TRBD1 (6 bases). Germline assignment: CDR1 SGHRS and CDR2 YFSETQ. V lost 7 bases and J lost 3, with 8 bases in between. CDR3 size: 12 residues. The CDR3 bases are TGCGCCAGCGGACAGACCAATCAGCCCCAGCATTTT. It specifies CASGQTNQPQHF.

The chain combines TRBV28 with TRBJ1-1; unclear D gene. Germline V gene data show CDR1 as MDHEN and CDR2 as SYDVKM. CDR3 size: 14 residues. Between the trimmed V and J ends, which lost 2 bases and 1 base, there was a span of 8 bases. CDR3 protein: CASSLSHQNTEAFF. CDR3 DNA: TGTGCCAGCAGTTTAAGCCACCAGAACACTGAAGCTTTCTTT.

This clone was seen once. The chain combines TRBV15 with TRBJ2-7; D might be TRBD2 (7 bases). The CDR3 sequence is 16 residues long. Germline assignment: CDR1 LNHNV and CDR2 YYDKDF (reference sequence). Trimming left V 4 bases short and J 0 bases short, with 16 bases between. The CDR3 protein is CATSMGPGGSSYEQYF. CDR3 coding DNA: TGTGCCACCAGCATGGGTCCGGGGGGCTCCTCCTACGAGCAGTACTTC.

This clone came up once. The rearrangement links TRBV6-5 to TRBJ2-7; D may match TRBD1 or TRBD2 (6 bases each). The CDR3 covers 14 residues. CDR1 and CDR2 from the germline V gene are MNHEY and SVGAGI. V was clipped by 2 bases and J by 3 bases, with 11 bases between them. The CDR3 DNA follows: TGTGCCAGCAGTTACCCGGGGGCGGGCTACGAGCAGTACTTC. Translating gives CASSYPGAGYEQYF.

This chain joins TRBV27 and TRBJ1-5; unclear D gene. Trimming cost V 6 bases and J 5 bases, with 11 bases left between them. The CDR3 covers 13 residues. Per germline, CDR1 MNHEY and CDR2 SMNVEV (reference sequence). The CDR3 sequence is CASSQVWDQPQHF. CDR3 bases: TGTGCCAGCAGCCAGGTATGGGATCAGCCCCAGCATTTT.

This sequence joins TRBV5-6 and TRBJ1-1, with 10 bases aligning to TRBD1. Germline assignment: CDR1 SGHDT and CDR2 YYEEEE. The V gene end was trimmed by 4 bases and the J gene end by 7 bases; junction bases not matched to a gene: 4. The CDR3 consists of 13 residues. The CDR3 bases are TGTGCCAGCAGCCGGGACAGGGGTTTTGAAGCTTTCTTT. It specifies CASSRDRGFEAFF.

The V call is TRBV6-5, the J call TRBJ2-2, with 8 bases fitting TRBD1. Per germline, CDR1 MNHEY and CDR2 SVGAGI. The CDR3 is 16 residues long. V gave up 3 bases and J gave up 4 bases; unmatched junction bases: 7. The CDR3 here is CASSYRQGLGTGELFF. CDR3 nucleotides: TGTGCCAGCAGTTATCGACAGGGGCTGGGCACCGGGGAGCTGTTTTTT.

This sequence joins TRBV15 and TRBJ2-3; D is ambiguous. Germline CDR1 is LNHNV and CDR2 is YYDKDF (reference sequence). V was shortened by 0 bases and J by 2 bases, with 6 bases between the two germline ends. The CDR3 loop spans 14 amino acids. The CDR3 nucleotides are TGTGCCACCAGCAGAGAGGGCTTCACAGATACGCAGTATTTT. This gives the protein CATSREGFTDTQYF.

This chain uses TRBV11-2 with TRBJ1-4; 8 nucleotides align to TRBD1. The CDR3 consists of 16 residues. Germline-derived CDR1 and CDR2 are SGHAT and FQNNGV. V trimming: 1 base; J trimming: 8 bases; junction bases outside the gene matches: 9. CDR3 sequence (DNA): TGTGCCAGCAGCTTAGCCTCGACAGGGGCTCGAGAAAAACTGTTTTTT. Protein: CASSLASTGAREKLFF.

The chain links TRBV21-1 to TRBJ2-7; the table's D call, TRBD1, has no DNA check behind it. TRBV21-1 is deemed a pseudogene. The CDR3 totals 13 residues. In DNA, the CDR3 is TGTGCCAGCAGCAAAGAACCCAGCTACGAGCAGTACTTC. Translating it yields CASSKEPSYEQYF.

The CDR3 DNA reads TGTGCCAGCAGCCCTGGGACAGGGCTCGGTCAGCCCCAGCATTTT. Residues: CASSPGTGLGQPQHF. This chain uses TRBV5-5 with TRBJ1-5, with TRBD1 identical over 9 bases. The V segment lost 4 bases and the J segment 6 bases; nucleotides outside the gene matches: 8. Germline assignment: CDR1 SGHKS and CDR2 YYEKEE (reference sequence). This CDR3 has 15 residues.

The table lists this clone with a few counts. The rearrangement joins TRBV28 to TRBJ1-3; D unclear. Looked up from germline, CDR1 is MDHEN and CDR2 is SYDVKM. This CDR3 contains 14 residues. V was shortened by 8 bases and J by 2 bases, with 13 bases between the two germline ends. CDR3 residues: CASQDSSAGNTIYF. The CDR3 bases are TGTGCCAGCCAAGACTCTTCTGCTGGAAACACCATATATTTT.

This chain uses TRBV7-2 with TRBJ1-3; a possible D gene is TRBD1 (5 bases). Germline V gives CDR1 SGHTA, CDR2 FQGNSA. Trimming removed 1 base from V and 0 bases from J, with 13 bases in between. This CDR3 comprises 17 residues. CDR3 region: CASSLVSQGTSGNTIYF. CDR3 coding DNA: TGTGCCAGCAGCTTAGTCTCCCAGGGAACCTCTGGAAACACCATATATTTT. Full variable domain (outside the CDR3, taken from reference TRBV7-2 and TRBJ1-3): GAGVSQSPSNKVTEKGKDVELRCDPISGHTALYWYRQSLGQGLEFLIYFQGNSAPDKSGLPSDRFSAERTGGSVSTLTIQRTQQEDSAVYLCASSLVSQGTSGNTIYFGEGSWLTVV.

The V call is TRBV10-3, the J call TRBJ1-6; D is uncertain. Germline V gene lookup returns CDR1 ENHRY and CDR2 SYGVKD. The length of the CDR3 is 14 residues. Trimming removed 6 bases at V and 7 bases at J, with 13 bases between. The CDR3 nucleotides are TGTGCCATCAGGCCCCCGGGTTTAAATTCACCCCTCCACTTT. Amino acid sequence: CAIRPPGLNSPLHF.

This rearrangement joins TRBV19 to TRBJ1-5; 8 nucleotides agree with TRBD1. The CDR3 has 14 amino acids. From germline, CDR1 is LNHDA and CDR2 SQIVND (reference sequence). The ends lost 1 base at V and 6 bases at J; junction bases unmatched: 2. The CDR3 here is CASSIARGPQPQHF. CDR3 DNA sequence: TGTGCCAGTAGTATAGCCAGGGGGCCTCAGCCCCAGCATTTT.

This sequence joins TRBV3-1 (or the pseudogene TRBV3-2) and TRBJ1-4; D call uncertain. The germline V and J ends were trimmed by 2 bases and 7 bases, with 17 bases remaining between them. The CDR3 is 16 amino acids. Germline values: CDR1 LGHDT, CDR2 YNNKEL (reference sequence). For the CDR3, the DNA is TGTGCCAGCAGCCAACCAACCGGGCCCACGGGTGAAAAACTGTTTTTT. Its translation: CASSQPTGPTGEKLFF.

The gene calls are TRBV10-3 and TRBJ1-1; 7 bases agree with TRBD1. From germline, CDR1 is ENHRY and CDR2 SYGVKD. J gave up 8 bases and V 8 bases, and 14 bases lay outside the gene matches. The CDR3 totals 14 residues. Here the CDR3 DNA reads TGTGCCATCGGGGGTGACAGGGTGGGTTCCGAAGCTTTCTTT. Residues: CAIGGDRVGSEAFF.

This clone was seen at least ten times. The V call is TRBV19, the J call TRBJ2-7, with a possible D match to TRBD2 (6 bases). The germline V gene has CDR1 LNHDA and CDR2 SQIVND (reference sequence). The CDR3 covers 13 residues. V lost 4 bases and J lost 5, with 12 bases in between. The CDR3 nucleotides read TGTGCCAGTAGTAACCGGGCTAGCGACGAGCAGTACTTC. Translated, it gives CASSNRASDEQYF. The full variable domain, rest sourced from reference TRBV19 and TRBJ2-7, is DGGITQSPKYLFRKEGQNVTLSCEQNLNHDAMYWYRQDPGQGLRLIYYSQIVNDFQKGDIAEGYSVSREKKESFPLTVTSAQKNPTAFYLCASSNRASDEQYFGPGTRLTVT.

The rearrangement links TRBV5-1 to TRBJ2-1; 7 nucleotides line up with TRBD2. This CDR3 is 14 amino acids long. Germline loops: CDR1 SGHRS, CDR2 YFSETQ. With 3 bases clipped from V and 0 bases from J, the junction kept 0 bases outside the gene matches. CDR3 coding DNA: TGCGCCAGCAGCTGGGAGGGCTCCTACAATGAGCAGTTCTTC. Translated: CASSWEGSYNEQFF. The complete variable domain, with remaining parts taken from reference TRBV5-1 and TRBJ2-1, reads KAGVTQTPRYLIKTRGQQVTLSCSPISGHRSVSWYQQTPGQGLQFLFEYFSETQRNKGNFPGRFSGRQFSNSRSEMNVSTLELGDSALYLCASSWEGSYNEQFFGPGTRLTVL.